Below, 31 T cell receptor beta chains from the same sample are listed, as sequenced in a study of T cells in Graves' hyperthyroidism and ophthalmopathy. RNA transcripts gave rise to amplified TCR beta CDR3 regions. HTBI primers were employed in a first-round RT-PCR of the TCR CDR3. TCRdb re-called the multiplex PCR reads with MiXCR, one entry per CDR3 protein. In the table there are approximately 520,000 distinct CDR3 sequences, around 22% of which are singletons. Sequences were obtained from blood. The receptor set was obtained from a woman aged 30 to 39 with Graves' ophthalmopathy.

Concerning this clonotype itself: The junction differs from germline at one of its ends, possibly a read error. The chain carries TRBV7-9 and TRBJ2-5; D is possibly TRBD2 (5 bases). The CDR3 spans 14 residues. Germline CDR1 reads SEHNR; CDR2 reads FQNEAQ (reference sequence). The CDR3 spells CVSSQFRGGETQYF. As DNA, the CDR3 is TGTGTCAGCAGCCAATTCCGGGGTGGGGAGACCCAGTACTTC.

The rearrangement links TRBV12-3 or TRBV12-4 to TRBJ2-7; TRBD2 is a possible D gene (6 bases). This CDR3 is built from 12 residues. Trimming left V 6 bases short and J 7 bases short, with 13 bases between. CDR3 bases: TGTGCCAGCAGCCATCATGCGGGGGAGCAGTACTTC. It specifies CASSHHAGEQYF.

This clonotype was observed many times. The CDR3 DNA sequence: TGTGCCAGCGATGGGGGAAGAAGGGAGACCCAGTACTTC. Translation: CASDGGRRETQYF. V and J are TRBV2 and TRBJ2-5, with D possibly called TRBD1 or TRBD2 (5 bases each). Germline CDR1 is SNHLY and CDR2 is FYNNEI. The CDR3 is 13 residues long. V was clipped by 8 bases and J by 5 bases, with 15 bases between them.

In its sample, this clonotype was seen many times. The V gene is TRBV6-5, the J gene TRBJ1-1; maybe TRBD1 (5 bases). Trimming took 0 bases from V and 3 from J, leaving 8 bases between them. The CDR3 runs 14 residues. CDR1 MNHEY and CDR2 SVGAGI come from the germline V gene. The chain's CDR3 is CASSYSGRDTEAFF. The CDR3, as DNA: TGTGCCAGCAGTTACTCGGGACGGGACACTGAAGCTTTCTTT.

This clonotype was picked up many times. Here the CDR3 DNA reads TGTGCCAGCAGCTTAGGTTTGGGGAACCAAGAGACCCAGTACTTC. Residues: CASSLGLGNQETQYF. The genes are TRBV11-2 and TRBJ2-5; no definite D call. CDR1 is SGHAT, CDR2 FQNNGV, per germline. Trimming removed 1 base from V and 0 bases from J, with 9 bases in between. The CDR3 runs 15 residues. Full variable domain (outside the CDR3, taken from reference TRBV11-2 and TRBJ2-5): EAGVAQSPRYKIIEKRQSVAFWCNPISGHATLYWYQQILGQGPKLLIQFQNNGVVDDSQLPKDRFSAERLKGVDSTLKIQPAKLEDSAVYLCASSLGLGNQETQYFGPGTRLLVL.

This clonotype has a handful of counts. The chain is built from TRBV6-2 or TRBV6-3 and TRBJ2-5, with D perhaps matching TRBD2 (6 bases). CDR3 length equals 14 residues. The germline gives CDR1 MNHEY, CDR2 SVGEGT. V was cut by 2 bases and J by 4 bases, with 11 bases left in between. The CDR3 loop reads CASSYRGARETQYF. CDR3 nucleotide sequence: TGTGCCAGCAGTTACCGCGGGGCGCGAGAGACCCAGTACTTC.

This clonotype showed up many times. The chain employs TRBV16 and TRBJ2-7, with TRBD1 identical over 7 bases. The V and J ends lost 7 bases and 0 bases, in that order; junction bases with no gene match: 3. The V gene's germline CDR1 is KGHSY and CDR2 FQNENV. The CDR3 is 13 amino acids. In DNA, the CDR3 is TGTGCCAGCAAACGGGACAGCTCCTACGAGCAGTACTTC. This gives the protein CASKRDSSYEQYF.

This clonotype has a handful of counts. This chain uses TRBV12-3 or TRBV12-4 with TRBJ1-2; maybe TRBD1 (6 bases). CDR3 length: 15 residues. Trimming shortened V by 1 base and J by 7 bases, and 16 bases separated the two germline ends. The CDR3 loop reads CASSLDGGGQSGYTF. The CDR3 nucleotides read TGTGCCAGCAGTTTAGATGGGGGGGGCCAAAGTGGCTACACCTTC.

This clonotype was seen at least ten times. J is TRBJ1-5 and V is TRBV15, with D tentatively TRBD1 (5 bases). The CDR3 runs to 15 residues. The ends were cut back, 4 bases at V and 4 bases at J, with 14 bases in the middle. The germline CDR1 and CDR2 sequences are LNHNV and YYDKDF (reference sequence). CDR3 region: CATSIEGRSNQPQHF. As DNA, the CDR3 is TGTGCCACCAGCATCGAGGGACGTTCTAATCAGCCCCAGCATTTT.

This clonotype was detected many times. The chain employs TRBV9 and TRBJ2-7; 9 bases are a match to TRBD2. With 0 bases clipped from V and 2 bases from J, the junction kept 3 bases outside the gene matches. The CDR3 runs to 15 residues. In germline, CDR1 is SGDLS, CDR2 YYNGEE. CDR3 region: CASSVGGGATYEQYF. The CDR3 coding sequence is TGTGCCAGCAGCGTAGGCGGGGGGGCCACCTACGAGCAGTACTTC.

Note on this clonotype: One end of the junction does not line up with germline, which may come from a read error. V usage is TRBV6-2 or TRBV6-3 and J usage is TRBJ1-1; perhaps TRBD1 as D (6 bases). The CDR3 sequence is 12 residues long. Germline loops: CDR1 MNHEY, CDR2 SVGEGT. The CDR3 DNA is TGTGCCAGCAGGCGGACAGTCACTGAAGCTTGCTTT. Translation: CASRRTVTEACF.

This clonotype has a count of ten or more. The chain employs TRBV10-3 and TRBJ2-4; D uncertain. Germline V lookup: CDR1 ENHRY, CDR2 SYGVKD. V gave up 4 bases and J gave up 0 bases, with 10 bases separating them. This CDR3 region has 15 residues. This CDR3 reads CAISAMALAKNIQYF. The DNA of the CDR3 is TGTGCCATCAGTGCTATGGCCCTAGCCAAAAACATTCAGTACTTC.

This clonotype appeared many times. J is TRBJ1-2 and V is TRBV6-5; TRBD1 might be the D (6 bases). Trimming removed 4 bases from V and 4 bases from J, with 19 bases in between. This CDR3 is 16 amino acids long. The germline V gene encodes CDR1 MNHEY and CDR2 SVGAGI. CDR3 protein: CASSSISGAAPYGYTF. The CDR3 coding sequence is TGTGCCAGCAGTTCTATCTCAGGGGCCGCCCCCTATGGCTACACCTTC.

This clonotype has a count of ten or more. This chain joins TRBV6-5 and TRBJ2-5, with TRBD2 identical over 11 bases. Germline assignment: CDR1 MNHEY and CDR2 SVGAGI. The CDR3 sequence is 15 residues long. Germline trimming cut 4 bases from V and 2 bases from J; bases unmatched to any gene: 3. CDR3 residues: CASSSRLAGQETQYF. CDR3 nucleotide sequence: TGTGCCAGCAGTTCACGACTAGCGGGGCAAGAGACCCAGTACTTC.

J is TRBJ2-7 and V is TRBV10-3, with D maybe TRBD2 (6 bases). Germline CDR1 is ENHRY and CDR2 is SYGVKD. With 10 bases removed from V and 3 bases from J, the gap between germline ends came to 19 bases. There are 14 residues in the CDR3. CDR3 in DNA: TGTGCCACGACATCGGGGCGGGAAGGCTACGAGCAGTACTTC. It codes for CATTSGREGYEQYF.

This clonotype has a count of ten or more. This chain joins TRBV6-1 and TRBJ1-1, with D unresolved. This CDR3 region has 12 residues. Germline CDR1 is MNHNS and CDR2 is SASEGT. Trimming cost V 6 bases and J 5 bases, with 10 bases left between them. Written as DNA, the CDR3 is TGTGCCAGCAGAGGCGTTCAGACTGAAGCTTTCTTT. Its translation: CASRGVQTEAFF.

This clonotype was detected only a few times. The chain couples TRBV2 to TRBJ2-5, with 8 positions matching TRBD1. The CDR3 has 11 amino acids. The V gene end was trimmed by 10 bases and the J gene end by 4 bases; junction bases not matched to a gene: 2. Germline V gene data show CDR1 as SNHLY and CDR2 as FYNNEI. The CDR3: CAKGQGETQYF. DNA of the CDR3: TGTGCCAAAGGACAGGGAGAGACCCAGTACTTC.

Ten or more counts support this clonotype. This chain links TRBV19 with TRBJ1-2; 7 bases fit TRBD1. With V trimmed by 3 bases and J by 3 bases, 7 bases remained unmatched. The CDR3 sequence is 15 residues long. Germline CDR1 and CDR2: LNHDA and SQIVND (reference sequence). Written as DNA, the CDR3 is TGTGCCAGTAGTATGGACCGGGACAGCTACTATGGCTACACCTTC. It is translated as CASSMDRDSYYGYTF.

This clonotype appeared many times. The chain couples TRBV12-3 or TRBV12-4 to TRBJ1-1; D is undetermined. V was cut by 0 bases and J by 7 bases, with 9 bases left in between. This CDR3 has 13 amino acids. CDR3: CASSLAHGFEAFF. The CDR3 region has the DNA TGTGCCAGCAGTTTAGCGCATGGATTTGAAGCTTTCTTT.

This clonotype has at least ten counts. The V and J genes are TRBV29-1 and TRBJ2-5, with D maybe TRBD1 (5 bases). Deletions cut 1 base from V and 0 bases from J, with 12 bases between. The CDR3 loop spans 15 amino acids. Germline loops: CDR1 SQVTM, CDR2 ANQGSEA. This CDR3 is CSVEGAGLNQETQYF. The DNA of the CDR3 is TGCAGCGTTGAAGGGGCAGGGCTTAACCAAGAGACCCAGTACTTC. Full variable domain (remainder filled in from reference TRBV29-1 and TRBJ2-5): SAVISQKPSRDICQRGTSLTIQCQVDSQVTMMFWYRQQPGQSLTLIATANQGSEATYESGFVIDKFPISRPNLTFSTLTVSNMSPEDSSIYLCSVEGAGLNQETQYFGPGTRLLVL.

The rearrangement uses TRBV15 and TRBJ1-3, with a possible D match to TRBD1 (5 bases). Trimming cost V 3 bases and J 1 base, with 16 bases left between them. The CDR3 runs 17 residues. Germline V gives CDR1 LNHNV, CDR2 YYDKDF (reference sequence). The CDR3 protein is CATSRGPRRGSGNTIYF. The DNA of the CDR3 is TGTGCCACCAGCAGGGGACCTCGCCGGGGATCTGGAAACACCATATATTTT.

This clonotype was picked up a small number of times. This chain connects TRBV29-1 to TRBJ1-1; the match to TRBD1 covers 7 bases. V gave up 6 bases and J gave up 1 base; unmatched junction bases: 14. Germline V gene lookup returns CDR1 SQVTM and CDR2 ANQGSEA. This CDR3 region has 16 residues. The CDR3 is CSVRDSFFHTNTEAFF. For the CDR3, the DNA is TGCAGCGTCAGGGACAGTTTTTTCCATACGAACACTGAAGCTTTCTTT.

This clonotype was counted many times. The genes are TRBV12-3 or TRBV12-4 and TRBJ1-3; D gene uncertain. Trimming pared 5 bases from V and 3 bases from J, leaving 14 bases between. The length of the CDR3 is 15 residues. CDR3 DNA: TGTGCCAGCAGTCCCCGTAAACCGATTGGAAACACCATATATTTT. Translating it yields CASSPRKPIGNTIYF.

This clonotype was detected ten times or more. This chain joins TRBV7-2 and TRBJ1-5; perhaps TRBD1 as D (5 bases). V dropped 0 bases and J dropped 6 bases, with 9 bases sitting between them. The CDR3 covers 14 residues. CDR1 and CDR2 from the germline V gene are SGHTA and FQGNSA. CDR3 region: CASSLASGPQPQHF. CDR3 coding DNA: TGTGCCAGCAGCTTAGCATCAGGGCCTCAGCCCCAGCATTTT.

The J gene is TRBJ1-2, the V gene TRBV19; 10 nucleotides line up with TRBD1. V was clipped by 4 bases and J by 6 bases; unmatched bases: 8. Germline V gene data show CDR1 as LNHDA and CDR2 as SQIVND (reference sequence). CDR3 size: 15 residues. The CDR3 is CASSTTGGVVDGYTF. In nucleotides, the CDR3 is TGTGCCAGTAGTACGACAGGGGGCGTCGTGGATGGCTACACCTTC.

The CDR3 coding sequence is TGTGCCAGCAGTTGGATTTCTGACTGCGAGCAGTACTTC. Translated, it gives CASSWISDCEQYF. The chain recombines TRBV12-3 or TRBV12-4 with TRBJ2-7, with D uncertain. Trimming removed 4 bases from V and 6 bases from J, with 13 bases in between. CDR3 length equals 13 residues.

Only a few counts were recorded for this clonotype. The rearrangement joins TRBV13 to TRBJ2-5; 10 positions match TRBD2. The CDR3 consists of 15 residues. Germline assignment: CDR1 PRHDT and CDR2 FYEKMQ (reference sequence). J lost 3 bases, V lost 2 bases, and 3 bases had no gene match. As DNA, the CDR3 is TGTGCCAGCAGCTTAAACCTAGCGGGGGAAGAGACCCAGTACTTC. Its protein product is CASSLNLAGEETQYF. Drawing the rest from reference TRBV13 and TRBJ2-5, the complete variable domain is AAGVIQSPRHLIKEKRETATLKCYPIPRHDTVYWYQQGPGQDPQFLISFYEKMQSDKGSIPDRFSAQQFSDYHSELNMSSLELGDSALYFCASSLNLAGEETQYFGPGTRLLVL.

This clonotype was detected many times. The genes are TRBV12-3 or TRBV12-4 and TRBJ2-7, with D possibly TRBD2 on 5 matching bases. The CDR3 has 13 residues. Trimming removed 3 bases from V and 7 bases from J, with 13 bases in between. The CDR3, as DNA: TGTGCCAGCAGTTTTCTGGCAGCGGATGAGCAGTACTTC. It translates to CASSFLAADEQYF.

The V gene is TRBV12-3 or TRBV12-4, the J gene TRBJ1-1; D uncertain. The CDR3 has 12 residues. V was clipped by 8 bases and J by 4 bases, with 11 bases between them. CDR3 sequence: CASQYGATEAFF. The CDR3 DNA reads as TGTGCCAGCCAGTACGGTGCCACTGAAGCTTTCTTT.

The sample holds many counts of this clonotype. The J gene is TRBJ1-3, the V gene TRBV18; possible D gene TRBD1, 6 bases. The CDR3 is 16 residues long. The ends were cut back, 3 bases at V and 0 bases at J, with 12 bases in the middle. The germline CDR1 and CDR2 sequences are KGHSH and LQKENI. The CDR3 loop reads CASSPMDSHSGNTIYF. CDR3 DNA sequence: TGTGCCAGCTCACCCATGGACAGCCACTCTGGAAACACCATATATTTT.

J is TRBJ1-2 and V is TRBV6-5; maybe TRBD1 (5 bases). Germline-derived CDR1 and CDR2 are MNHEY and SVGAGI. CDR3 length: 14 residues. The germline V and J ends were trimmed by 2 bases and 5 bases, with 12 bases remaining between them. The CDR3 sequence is CASSYMGPQYGYTF. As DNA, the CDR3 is TGTGCCAGCAGTTACATGGGACCACAATATGGCTACACCTTC.